Here is one T cell receptor (beta chain) with its context. This CDR3 contains 12 residues. The ends were cut back, 9 bases at V and 1 base at J, with 6 bases in the middle. Germline assignment: CDR1 LNHDA and CDR2 SQIVND (reference sequence). Sequencing used immunoSEQ multiplex PCR; TCRdb keeps in-frame clones, though not all of them. The repertoire has a few hundred thousand clones, approximately 85% of them found once; the top ten carry about 0.93%. These data are taken from a study of blood T cell repertoires in COVID-19. This clonotype originated in a man aged 40-49 years with acute or convalescent COVID-19. The sample consisted of peripheral blood. The V call is TRBV19, the J call TRBJ2-2, with a tentative D call TRBD2 (5 bases). The CDR3 is CASGENTGELFF. The CDR3 DNA follows: TGTGCCAGCGGGGAGAACACCGGGGAGCTGTTTTTT.